This paragraph reports one T cell receptor beta chain. Its antigen is unknown. The sample belongs to a study of T cell responses to AZD1222 COVID-19 vaccine. Study observations and caveats: Among AZD1222 vaccinees, only 5 or 6 were seropositive at baseline. Sampled repertoires all dated from after the peak T cell response. Clonal diversity was possibly underestimated, and white British individuals and females predominated among donors.

Trimming left V 6 bases short and J 1 base short, with 13 bases between. The CDR3 covers 15 residues. Germline CDR1 MNHEY, CDR2 SVGAGI. Clones were read by immunoSEQ multiplex PCR, and TCRdb kept only the in-frame ones, dropping some. The sample has some 97,000 clones; just under 90% are singletons. This sample comprised peripheral blood, obtained on day 0 of AZD1222 vaccination. This clonotype originated in an adult in good health. The chain recombines TRBV6-5 with TRBJ1-5; D not certain. CDR3 protein: CASSQTGLSNQPQHF. The CDR3 region has the DNA TGTGCCAGCAGCCAGACTGGATTGAGCAATCAGCCCCAGCATTTT.